The T cell receptor (beta chain) under discussion was sequenced for a study of shared clonotypes between healthy human individuals. The wider study: Each donor's CD8 memory used one plate, CD8 naive two, each CD4 subset three.

This clone was counted between two and nine times. The antigen is unknown. Study outcomes and limitations: Rarefaction analysis demonstrated incomplete sorted-subset sequencing notwithstanding large depth.

With 6 bases removed from V and 7 bases from J, the gap between germline ends came to 7 bases. CDR3 length: 11 amino acids. The V gene's germline CDR1 is MNHNY and CDR2 SVGAGI (reference sequence). In replicate PCRs of sorted subsets, approximately 190 ng DNA, roughly 31,000 T cell genomes, was used. TCRdb keeps only in-frame clones here, not all; method: immunoSEQ multiplex PCR. Among 900,000 to 1,200,000 clones listed, around 78% were seen once. CD4+ cell separation produced CD45RA+ naive and CD45RA-negative memory subsets. The gene calls are TRBV6-6 and TRBJ1-3; D is unresolved. The sequenced sample consisted of memory CD4+ T cells from PBMCs. Subset indicated: CD45RA-negative fraction. The TCR was taken from a young man in good health. Some clones in this sample may be carry-over from other donors' samples. CDR3 sequence reads: CASSSSNTIYF. The CDR3 bases are TGTGCCAGCAGCTCCAGCAACACCATATATTTT.